This passage covers 27 T cell receptor beta chains from one sample sequenced in a study of T cells in Graves' hyperthyroidism and ophthalmopathy. The investigators amplified TCR beta CDR3 regions from RNA transcripts. The HTBI primer set drove a first-round RT-PCR of the TCR CDR3. TCRdb independently ran MiXCR on the multiplex PCR reads; one entry per CDR3 protein. This sample yields 500,000 to 600,000 distinct CDR3 sequences, of which 15% to 20% are seen a single time; about 45% belongs to the top ten. Sample: blood. These receptors were taken from a man in his forties with Graves' ophthalmopathy.

Notes on this clonotype: The conserved phenylalanine or tryptophan normally closing the CDR3 is absent here, so this likely arose from a read error. This chain joins TRBV2 and TRBJ2-4; D may be TRBD1 (5 bases). The CDR3 is made up of 14 amino acids. The ends were cut back, 7 bases at V and 1 base at J, with 11 bases in the middle. Per the germline V gene, CDR1 is SNHLY and CDR2 is FYNNEI. In DNA, the CDR3 is TGTGCCAGCAAGGACACTTTGGCCAAAAACATTCAGTACCTC. Amino acids: CASKDTLAKNIQYL.

The V gene is TRBV7-2, the J gene TRBJ2-3; 10 bases are a match to TRBD2. The CDR3 sequence is 16 residues long. The germline gives CDR1 SGHTA, CDR2 FQGNSA. V lost 4 bases, J lost 7 bases, and 11 bases stayed unmatched. The DNA of the CDR3 is TGTGCCAGCAGCTCCCGATTCCTAGCGGGAGAGAATACGCAGTATTTT. Translated, it gives CASSSRFLAGENTQYF.

J is TRBJ1-4 and V is TRBV13, with 11 bases that match TRBD1. From germline, CDR1 is PRHDT and CDR2 FYEKMQ (reference sequence). With 1 base clipped from V and 8 bases from J, the junction kept 6 bases outside the gene matches. The length of the CDR3 is 16 residues. CDR3 coding DNA: TGTGCCAGCAGCTTAGTATCGGGACAGGGGGGAGAAAAACTGTTTTTT. It yields the protein CASSLVSGQGGEKLFF.

The rearrangement joins TRBV10-3 to TRBJ1-2; 7 nucleotides agree with TRBD1. Germline-derived CDR1 and CDR2 are ENHRY and SYGVKD. The CDR3 has 12 amino acids. V lost 7 bases and J lost 8; bases outside the gene matches: 7. The CDR3 DNA reads TGTGCCATCACTCTGGACAGGTCGGGCTACACCTTC. Amino acid sequence: CAITLDRSGYTF.

The CDR3 reads CASSRPGAGNTIYF. CDR3 sequence (DNA): TGTGCCAGCAGCCGGCCAGGGGCCGGAAACACCATATATTTT. The genes are TRBV5-6 and TRBJ1-3; a weak D match, TRBD1 (6 bases). Germline CDR1 reads SGHDT; CDR2 reads YYEEEE. Trimming took 4 bases from V and 4 from J, leaving 12 bases between them. This CDR3 is 14 amino acids long.

Only a few counts were recorded for this clonotype. The chain couples TRBV29-1 to TRBJ2-7; D is unresolved. The V end lost 5 bases, the J end lost 7 bases, and 15 bases lay between the germline ends. There are 12 residues in the CDR3. Germline V gene sequence: CDR1 SQVTM, CDR2 ANQGSEA. Written as DNA, the CDR3 is TGCAGCGTTCGATCGTCGGCGAGGGAGCAGTACTTC. This sequence encodes CSVRSSAREQYF.

This clonotype has just a few counts. The V gene is TRBV27, the J gene TRBJ2-7; 7 bases line up with TRBD2. Trimming removed 3 bases from V and 4 bases from J; junction bases left unmatched: 6. The CDR3 covers 14 residues. CDR1 is MNHEY and CDR2 is SMNVEV in the germline V gene (reference sequence). CDR3 DNA sequence: TGTGCCAGCAGTTTCCGGGCTAGCGGATACGAGCAGTACTTC. Translation gives CASSFRASGYEQYF.

This clonotype was counted ten times or more. The chain has TRBV28 and TRBJ2-2; D gene ambiguous. In germline, CDR1 is MDHEN, CDR2 SYDVKM. V was cut by 2 bases and J by 2 bases, with 9 bases left in between. The CDR3 runs to 15 residues. The CDR3 nucleotides are TGTGCCAGCAGTTTACTTGGATATAACACCGGGGAGCTGTTTTTT. This codes for CASSLLGYNTGELFF.

This clonotype has only a few counts. This rearrangement joins TRBV10-3 to TRBJ2-7; D unresolved. Germline CDR1 ENHRY, CDR2 SYGVKD. V lost 11 bases and J lost 0, with 17 bases in between. The CDR3 has 14 residues. The CDR3 nucleotides read TGTGCCCTCAAAGACCAAGAGCTCTCCTACGAGCAGTACTTC. Translated: CALKDQELSYEQYF.

This clonotype showed up just a few times. The CDR3 here is CASTSGSVYEQYF. DNA for the CDR3: TGTGCCTCCACTAGCGGGAGTGTCTACGAGCAGTACTTC. J is TRBJ2-7 and V is TRBV30, with 11 nucleotides matching TRBD2. Unmatched junction bases numbered 5, after V lost 7 bases and J lost 3 bases. This CDR3 is built from 13 residues. Germline V CDR1 and CDR2: GTSNPN, SVGIG (reference sequence).

This clonotype occurred many times. This rearrangement joins TRBV28 to TRBJ1-1; 7 bases agree with TRBD1. The V gene end was trimmed by 7 bases and the J gene end by 1 base; junction bases not matched to a gene: 6. CDR3 size: 14 residues. The V gene's germline CDR1 is MDHEN and CDR2 SYDVKM. CDR3 nucleotides: TGTGCCAGCACCCCGACAGGGCGGAACACTGAAGCTTTCTTT. This encodes CASTPTGRNTEAFF.

This clonotype was counted between two and nine times. The chain recombines TRBV5-1 with TRBJ2-2; 8 bases line up with TRBD2. Unmatched junction bases numbered 8, after V lost 6 bases and J lost 7 bases. The CDR3 runs 14 residues. Germline lookup yields CDR1 SGHRS and CDR2 YFSETQ. The CDR3 DNA reads TGCGCCAGCAACCCTAGCGGGTGGAGCGGGGAGCTGTTTTTT. This sequence encodes CASNPSGWSGELFF.

The chain joins TRBV2 to TRBJ1-2; no reliable D call. CDR1 is SNHLY, CDR2 FYNNEI, per germline. This CDR3 spans 13 amino acids. CDR3 amino acids: CAIRVSWDYGYTF. Written as DNA, the CDR3 is TGTGCTATAAGGGTTTCATGGGACTATGGCTACACCTTC.

This clonotype was detected ten times or more. The V call is TRBV5-6, the J call TRBJ1-5; D perhaps matches TRBD1 (5 bases). This CDR3 comprises 14 residues. CDR1 and CDR2 from the germline V gene are SGHDT and YYEEEE. Trimming left V 3 bases short and J 1 base short, with 8 bases between. CDR3 residues: CASSWGRSNQPQHF. In DNA, the CDR3 is TGTGCCAGCAGCTGGGGACGAAGCAATCAGCCCCAGCATTTT.

This chain joins TRBV30 and TRBJ1-1, with D tentatively TRBD1 (6 bases). The CDR3 is 12 residues long. The germline V and J ends were trimmed by 2 bases and 6 bases, with 10 bases remaining between them. CDR1 and CDR2 (germline): GTSNPN, SVGIG (reference sequence). CDR3 amino acids: CAWSPWTAEAFF. The CDR3 DNA is TGTGCCTGGAGTCCATGGACAGCTGAAGCTTTCTTT.

This clonotype was observed at least ten times. The CDR3 DNA is TGCAGTGCTAGGGGGTTAGCGGGAGTGGGCACAGATACGCAGTATTTT. The encoded protein is CSARGLAGVGTDTQYF. This chain joins TRBV20-1 and TRBJ2-3, with TRBD2 matching over 9 bases. V lost 3 bases, J lost 1 base, and 8 bases stayed unmatched. The CDR3 extends over 16 amino acids. Germline loops: CDR1 DFQATT, CDR2 SNEGSKA (reference sequence).

The chain joins TRBV5-1 to TRBJ1-1, with D tentatively TRBD1 (6 bases). Germline CDR1 reads SGHRS; CDR2 reads YFSETQ. V shed 5 bases and J shed 3 bases, with 17 bases lying between them. This CDR3 contains 15 residues. CDR3 sequence: CASRRGGIGHTEAFF. In DNA form, the CDR3 reads TGCGCCAGCAGACGAGGGGGAATTGGACACACTGAAGCTTTCTTT.

In its sample, this clonotype was seen a few times. The junction and the germline gene differ at one end; a read error may be behind it. The chain's CDR3 is CASQPRGANTEAFF. The CDR3 DNA reads TGTGCCAGCCAACCCCGGGGAGCGAACACTGAGGCTTTCTTT. The chain is built from TRBV2 and TRBJ1-1; D is unresolved. The germline CDR1 and CDR2 sequences are SNHLY and FYNNEI. There are 14 residues in the CDR3.

This clonotype was recorded many times. V is TRBV20-1 and J is TRBJ2-3; TRBD2 matches 9 bases. CDR3 length: 15 amino acids. Germline CDR1 is DFQATT and CDR2 is SNEGSKA (reference sequence). V lost 2 bases and J lost 7; bases outside the gene matches: 10. In nucleotides, the CDR3 is TGCAGTGCTAGACACGTAGCGGGAGACCAGTATACGCAGTATTTT. It is translated as CSARHVAGDQYTQYF.

This clonotype was recorded at least ten times. This chain joins TRBV28 and TRBJ2-4; 9 bases map to TRBD1. Germline CDR1 is MDHEN and CDR2 is SYDVKM. V lost 6 bases to trimming and J lost 2 bases; unmatched junction nucleotides: 8. The CDR3 length is 16 residues. This chain's CDR3 is CASSRRDRVSKNIQYF. The CDR3 DNA is TGTGCCAGCAGCCGCCGGGACAGGGTGTCCAAAAACATTCAGTACTTC.

Only a few counts were recorded for this clonotype. The gene calls are TRBV20-1 and TRBJ2-7, with a weak D call TRBD2 (5 bases). Trimming pared 5 bases from V and 3 bases from J, leaving 17 bases between. Per the germline V gene, CDR1 is DFQATT and CDR2 is SNEGSKA (reference sequence). The CDR3 length is 14 residues. The CDR3 reads CSASKGAGSYEQYF. CDR3 nucleotides: TGCAGTGCTTCAAAGGGTGCGGGTAGCTACGAGCAGTACTTC.

On this clonotype itself: A clone one base away is much larger, so this may be a read error. The V call is TRBV18, the J call TRBJ2-3; the match to TRBD2 covers 8 bases. The CDR3 contains 15 residues. The germline gives CDR1 KGHSH, CDR2 LQKENI. Written as DNA, the CDR3 is TGTGCCAGCTCCTGGACTAGCCCCCCCACAGGTACGCAGTATTTT. Residues: CASSWTSPPTGTQYF. Supplemented by reference TRBV18 and TRBJ2-3, the full variable domain reads NAGVMQNPRHLVRRRGQEARLRCSPMKGHSHVYWYRQLPEEGLKFMVYLQKENIIDESGMPKERFSAEFPKEGPSILRIQQVVRGDSAAYFCASSWTSPPTGTQYFGPGTRLTVL.

The rearrangement uses TRBV6-2 or TRBV6-3 and TRBJ2-3, with a possible D match to TRBD1 (6 bases). Germline V gene data show CDR1 as MNHEY and CDR2 as SVGEGT. This CDR3 comprises 21 residues. Trimming removed 2 bases from V and 1 base from J, with 28 bases in between. The chain's CDR3 is CASSYPSVGQGHTRGTDTQYF. The CDR3 DNA is TGTGCCAGCAGTTACCCTTCGGTTGGGCAGGGGCATACTCGGGGCACAGATACGCAGTATTTT.

This clonotype was recorded a few times. The chain links TRBV28 to TRBJ1-1, with 8 nucleotides matching TRBD1. Germline CDR1 and CDR2: MDHEN and SYDVKM. This CDR3 has 13 residues. Losses at the gene ends were 6 bases for V and 13 bases for J; bases not matched to a gene: 13. Here the CDR3 DNA reads TGTGCCAGCAGAGCCCTAGACAGGGGAAAAGTTTTCTTT. Protein: CASRALDRGKVFF.

A word on this clonotype: It may be a read error: a sequence one base away is much more abundant. Since the CDR3 does not end with the conserved phenylalanine or tryptophan, this likely comes from a read error. The chain recombines TRBV12-3 or TRBV12-4 with TRBJ1-2; D ambiguous. V was pared by 5 bases and J by 7 bases, with 20 bases between. The CDR3 spans 15 residues. CDR3 amino acids: CASSSSGIGLSGYTL. The CDR3 DNA is TGTGCCAGCAGTAGTTCGGGTATAGGATTGAGTGGCTACACCCTC.

The chain joins TRBV12-3 or TRBV12-4 to TRBJ2-2; D is possibly TRBD1 (6 bases). The V end was cut by 6 bases, the J end by 7 bases, with 15 bases between. The length of the CDR3 is 14 residues. As DNA, the CDR3 is TGTGCCAGCAGACTTAACAGGGCTGGCGGGGAGCTGTTTTTT. This translates into CASRLNRAGGELFF.

The J gene is TRBJ1-1, the V gene TRBV6-2 or TRBV6-3; D perhaps matches TRBD1 (6 bases). Per germline, CDR1 MNHEY and CDR2 SVGEGT. Trimming shortened V by 4 bases and J by 1 base, and 13 bases separated the two germline ends. The CDR3 covers 15 residues. For the CDR3, the DNA is TGTGCCAGCAGTTGGACTCCGGGACAGAACACTGAAGCTTTCTTT. This encodes CASSWTPGQNTEAFF.